The sequence of this TCR beta chain was determined in a study of blood T cell repertoires in COVID-19. The CDR3 length is 14 residues. Germline V lookup: CDR1 SGHDT, CDR2 YYEEEE. The V end lost 6 bases, the J end lost 4 bases, and 13 bases lay between the germline ends. Assay used: immunoSEQ multiplex PCR; TCRdb lists only in-frame clones, some missing. Among tens of thousands of clones, around 90% were seen once, and the ten largest hold around 2.5%. The chain has TRBV5-6 and TRBJ2-2, with a weak D call TRBD1 (6 bases). Sequenced material: peripheral blood. The sequence derives from a human donor with active COVID-19. The donor label of this sample is uncertain. The CDR3 protein is CASKPGVGTGELFF. The CDR3, as DNA: TGTGCCAGCAAACCAGGGGTTGGCACCGGGGAGCTGTTTTTT.